This T cell receptor beta chain was recorded in a study of shared clonotypes between healthy human individuals. Worth noting for this clone: Other DNA sequences of this sample code for an identical CDR3.

Generated by immunoSEQ multiplex PCR, the TCRdb table keeps only in-frame clones and is missing some. The table records about 2.4 million clones, more than 85% of them present only once. This receptor was identified in a man aged 18 to 30 in good health. Some clones in this sample may be carry-over from other donors' samples. Sequenced sample: naive CD4+ T cells from PBMCs. Sample subset: CD45RA+ positively selected.

Written as DNA, the CDR3 is TGTGCCAGCAGCGTAGGCGGTAGCGGGACGGATACGCAGTATTTT. The encoded protein is CASSVGGSGTDTQYF. The genes are TRBV9 and TRBJ2-3, with 8 bases fitting TRBD2. Germline CDR1 reads SGDLS; CDR2 reads YYNGEE. The CDR3 length is 15 residues. Losses at the gene ends were 0 bases for V and 6 bases for J; bases not matched to a gene: 6.